A single sample gave rise to the 18 T cell receptor beta chains below, sequenced in a study of shared clonotypes between healthy human individuals. Naive CD8 cells comprised CD45RO-negative, CCR7-positively selected cells, excluding terminally differentiated effector memory CD45RA+ cells. Only in-frame clones appear in the TCRdb table, and some are missing; sequencing was by immunoSEQ multiplex PCR. The data contain some 800,000 clones, 85% to 95% of them seen just once; the ten biggest clones take up under 30%. Sequencing was performed on naive CD8+ T cells sorted from blood. These receptors were taken from a man in his thirties or forties in good health.

The chain combines TRBV10-1 with TRBJ1-1; unclear D gene. The CDR3 has 13 residues. Trimming stripped 6 bases from V and 0 bases from J, with 8 bases between. Germline CDR1 and CDR2: WNHNN and SYGVQD (reference sequence). CDR3: CASREYMNTEAFF. The CDR3 DNA reads as TGCGCCAGCAGAGAATACATGAACACTGAAGCTTTCTTT.

The chain carries TRBV27 and TRBJ2-7; 9 bases match TRBD1. There are 14 residues in the CDR3. V lost 6 bases to trimming and J lost 5 bases; unmatched junction nucleotides: 8. Per germline, CDR1 MNHEY and CDR2 SMNVEV (reference sequence). Written as DNA, the CDR3 is TGTGCCAGCAGCCCCAGGACAGGGGAGGACGAGCAGTACTTC. Protein product: CASSPRTGEDEQYF.

The chain links TRBV5-6 to TRBJ2-1; D possibly corresponds to TRBD1 (6 bases). CDR3 size: 15 residues. Trimming cost V 4 bases and J 5 bases, with 16 bases left between them. Germline lookup yields CDR1 SGHDT and CDR2 YYEEEE. Here the CDR3 reads CASSHTQGNDNEQFF. DNA for the CDR3: TGTGCCAGCAGCCACACACAGGGAAACGACAATGAGCAGTTCTTC.

This chain uses TRBV29-1 with TRBJ1-5; D is uncertain. V was clipped by 5 bases and J by 3 bases, with 2 bases between them. The CDR3 runs to 10 residues. The V gene's germline CDR1 is SQVTM and CDR2 ANQGSEA. CDR3 residues: CSVSNQPQHF. The DNA for the CDR3 is TGCAGCGTTTCCAATCAGCCCCAGCATTTT. Based on the CDR3 plus reference TRBV29-1 and TRBJ1-5, the full variable domain is SAVISQKPSRDICQRGTSLTIQCQVDSQVTMMFWYRQQPGQSLTLIATANQGSEATYESGFVIDKFPISRPNLTFSTLTVSNMSPEDSSIYLCSVSNQPQHFGDGTRLSIL.

This clone appeared a single time. This chain uses TRBV28 with TRBJ2-1; D unclear. From germline, CDR1 is MDHEN and CDR2 SYDVKM. CDR3 length: 13 amino acids. V was trimmed by 6 bases and J by 8 bases, leaving 14 bases between them. The CDR3 nucleotides are TGTGCCAGCAGACGGACGGTAGGCGATGAGCAGTTCTTC. It specifies CASRRTVGDEQFF.

The chain links TRBV7-9 to TRBJ2-2; 10 nucleotides align to TRBD2. Germline CDR1 and CDR2: SEHNR and FQNEAQ (reference sequence). The CDR3 consists of 17 residues. With 5 bases clipped from V and 0 bases from J, the junction kept 6 bases outside the gene matches. The CDR3 coding sequence is TGTGCCAGCAGCCCTCCCGGGACTAGCGCGAACACCGGGGAGCTGTTTTTT. Protein product: CASSPPGTSANTGELFF. Combining the CDR3 with reference TRBV7-9 and TRBJ2-2 gives the whole variable domain DTGVSQNPRHKITKRGQNVTFRCDPISEHNRLYWYRQTLGQGPEFLTYFQNEAQLEKSRLLSDRFSAERPKGSFSTLEIQRTEQGDSAMYLCASSPPGTSANTGELFFGEGSRLTVL.

The rearrangement joins TRBV27 to TRBJ2-3; D not resolved. The CDR3 spans 13 residues. V lost 1 base and J 5 bases, leaving 7 bases between the germline ends. Germline V gene data show CDR1 as MNHEY and CDR2 as SMNVEV (reference sequence). This CDR3 is CASSLFVEDTQYF. The CDR3 nucleotides read TGTGCCAGCAGTTTATTTGTCGAAGATACGCAGTATTTT.

This chain connects TRBV7-8 to TRBJ1-5, with 9 bases fitting TRBD1. Trimming at V came to 6 bases and at J to 7 bases, leaving 7 bases not matched to a gene. Germline-derived CDR1 and CDR2 are SGHVS and FQNEAQ. The CDR3 is 14 amino acids. CDR3 nucleotides: TGTGCCAGCAGTCCCGGGACAGGGAGCCAGCCCCAGCATTTT. Amino acid sequence: CASSPGTGSQPQHF.

The chain links TRBV27 to TRBJ2-3; 11 positions match TRBD1. The J segment lost 4 bases and the V segment lost 2 bases, leaving 2 bases of the junction unmatched. From germline, CDR1 is MNHEY and CDR2 SMNVEV (reference sequence). The CDR3 has 15 residues. The CDR3 coding sequence is TGTGCCAGCAGTTTAGGACAGGGGGCTGCAGATACGCAGTATTTT. Amino acids: CASSLGQGAADTQYF.

This clone was counted once. This chain connects TRBV28 to TRBJ2-1; a possible D gene is TRBD2 (6 bases). Germline lookup yields CDR1 MDHEN and CDR2 SYDVKM. CDR3 size: 13 residues. Trimming removed 2 bases from V and 9 bases from J, with 11 bases in between. The CDR3 reads CASSLASVLEQFF. CDR3 nucleotide sequence: TGTGCCAGCAGTTTAGCTAGCGTTCTTGAGCAGTTCTTC.

This chain uses TRBV28 with TRBJ2-3; D is perhaps TRBD2 (6 bases). CDR1 and CDR2 from the germline V gene are MDHEN and SYDVKM. The CDR3 runs 14 residues. V lost 5 bases and J 2 bases, leaving 11 bases between the germline ends. The CDR3 sequence is CASSRWGDTDTQYF. The CDR3 DNA is TGTGCCAGCAGTCGGTGGGGGGACACAGATACGCAGTATTTT.

In the case of this clone: The same CDR3 can be traced to other DNA sequences in this sample. The chain couples TRBV11-2 to TRBJ2-7; D is unresolved. CDR1 is SGHAT and CDR2 is FQNNGV in the germline V gene. The CDR3 totals 12 residues. Trimming took off 4 bases at V and 3 bases at J, with 7 bases between the two ends. CDR3 in DNA: TGTGCCAGCAGCTCCCAAAACTACGAGCAGTACTTC. Its protein is CASSSQNYEQYF.

Remarks on this clone: Other DNA sequences in the same sample also yield this CDR3. The chain couples TRBV10-3 to TRBJ2-7; weak D call: TRBD1 (5 bases). V was clipped by 0 bases and J by 5 bases, with 5 bases between them. The CDR3 runs 12 residues. The germline gives CDR1 ENHRY, CDR2 SYGVKD. CDR3: CAISESGDEQYF. For the CDR3, the DNA is TGTGCCATCAGTGAGTCAGGGGACGAGCAGTACTTC.

Here the CDR3 DNA reads TGTGCCAGTAGCTCCGCCGGGGACCAAGAGACCCAGTACTTC. It encodes CASSSAGDQETQYF. The chain joins TRBV19 to TRBJ2-5, with D maybe TRBD2 (5 bases). Trimming took off 6 bases at V and 0 bases at J, with 11 bases between the two ends. The CDR3 has 14 amino acids. The germline V gene has CDR1 LNHDA and CDR2 SQIVND (reference sequence).

The chain recombines TRBV19 with TRBJ2-7; 8 bases match TRBD2. The V segment lost 5 bases and the J segment 5 bases; nucleotides outside the gene matches: 8. Germline CDR1 is LNHDA and CDR2 is SQIVND (reference sequence). The CDR3 loop spans 14 amino acids. The CDR3 bases are TGTGCCAGTAGTCCCGGGGGGGGCTGGAACGAGCAGTACTTC. Translated, it gives CASSPGGGWNEQYF.

The chain carries TRBV2 and TRBJ2-2; D possibly corresponds to TRBD1 (5 bases). The CDR3 sequence is 16 residues long. Germline V gene lookup returns CDR1 SNHLY and CDR2 FYNNEI. Trimming cost V 6 bases and J 0 bases, with 14 bases left between them. The CDR3 DNA follows: TGTGCCAGCAGGGATTACGGACATTCGAACACCGGGGAGCTGTTTTTT. Translating gives CASRDYGHSNTGELFF.

In DNA form, the CDR3 reads TGTGCCAGTAGTATAGCAGATGGACAGGGATACAATCAGCCCCAGCATTTT. The encoded protein is CASSIADGQGYNQPQHF. This rearrangement joins TRBV19 to TRBJ1-5, with 8 bases matching TRBD1. The CDR3 length is 17 residues. V lost 1 base to trimming and J lost 3 bases; unmatched junction nucleotides: 8. Germline-derived CDR1 and CDR2 are LNHDA and SQIVND (reference sequence).

The chain uses TRBV7-8 and TRBJ2-7; D ambiguous. The V and J ends lost 5 bases and 6 bases respectively, with 17 bases between them. The germline V gene encodes CDR1 SGHVS and CDR2 FQNEAQ. There are 14 residues in the CDR3. The CDR3 nucleotides are TGTGCCAGCAGCCCGAAGGTTTTGTGGGCCGAGCAGTACTTC. Protein sequence: CASSPKVLWAEQYF.